This T cell receptor (beta chain) derives from a study of regulatory T cells in long-lasting Graves disease. CDR1 is MDHEN, CDR2 SYDVKM, per germline. V dropped 1 base and J dropped 2; count of bases not matched to a gene: 9. The CDR3 runs to 18 residues. Noted time point: newly diagnosed GD, antithyroid drugs for less than 3 months. Extracted RNA from PBMCs served as the source of the TCR library. Libraries of TCR beta came from iRepertoire HTBI primers plus Arm-PCR of CDR3 regions. From the multiplex PCR reads, TCRdb called clonotypes with MiXCR, one entry per CDR3 protein. The sample shows about 380,000 distinct CDR3 sequences, roughly a sixth of them seen only once.

The receptor's source is a female donor with Graves disease. The genes are TRBV28 and TRBJ1-1, with 11 bases lining up with TRBD1. The material was peripheral blood mononuclear cells (PBMCs), obtained at new diagnosis, from a patient treated with antithyroid drugs. The CDR3: CASSLFFGQGARNTEAFF. The DNA for the CDR3 is TGTGCCAGCAGTTTATTCTTCGGACAGGGGGCGCGTAACACTGAAGCTTTCTTT.